This T cell receptor (beta chain) was documented in a study of T-cell memory formation after mild COVID-19. Each CDR3 protein is one row after TCRdb ran MiXCR on the 5' RACE reads. The profile shows 200,000 to 250,000 distinct CDR3 sequences, just over 9.5% of them singletons. CDR3 length: 16 amino acids. With 3 bases removed from V and 5 bases from J, the gap between germline ends came to 19 bases. Germline CDR1 LGHNA, CDR2 YNFKEQ. This clonotype showed up just a few times. The sequenced sample consisted of PBMCs or a T cell subset sorted from them (not recorded which). This chain uses TRBV4-2 with TRBJ2-5; the D is unclear. The source is a man between 18 and 29 years old who had mild COVID-19 (a few samples of this study predate the infection). Cell type and time point are not known. The CDR3 region is CASSQDPAAVWETQYF. For the CDR3, the DNA is TGTGCCAGCAGCCAGGACCCGGCTGCGGTTTGGGAGACCCAGTACTTC.